These 4 T cell receptor beta chains share one sample of origin, sequenced in a study of long-term antiretroviral therapy in people with HIV. The assay used was immunoSEQ (version v3.0), run at survey level. Repertoires were generated with immunoSEQ multiplex PCR, while TCRdb's copy carries only in-frame clones and drops some. The data contain some 40,000 clones, approximately 94% of them seen just once; the ten biggest clones take up around 2%. The sample was unsorted PBMCs, taken about 9 years after starting antiretroviral therapy. The receptors shown here come from a man aged 25 to 40 with HIV.

This chain uses TRBV19 with TRBJ1-5; 7 nucleotides agree with TRBD1. Germline CDR1 reads LNHDA; CDR2 reads SQIVND (reference sequence). The CDR3 extends over 15 amino acids. Trimming at V came to 3 bases and at J to 4 bases, leaving 6 bases not matched to a gene. CDR3 sequence: CASSIRDRVNQPQHF. The CDR3 DNA is TGTGCCAGTAGTATTAGAGACAGGGTTAATCAGCCCCAGCATTTT.

A single count supports this clone. The chain has TRBV19 and TRBJ2-2; 10 bases match TRBD2. The CDR3 extends over 16 amino acids. V was clipped by 5 bases and J by 3 bases; unmatched bases: 6. Germline V gene sequence: CDR1 LNHDA, CDR2 SQIVND (reference sequence). The DNA for the CDR3 is TGTGCCAGTAGTTTGCTAGCGGGGGACCACACCGGGGAGCTGTTTTTT. It encodes CASSLLAGDHTGELFF.

The chain employs TRBV5-1 and TRBJ2-7, with D possibly matching TRBD2 (5 bases). This CDR3 is 14 amino acids long. V lost 0 bases to trimming and J lost 3 bases, with 10 bases between them. Germline V gene sequence: CDR1 SGHRS, CDR2 YFSETQ. The CDR3 nucleotides read TGCGCCAGCAGCTTGGAAGGACTGTACTACGAGCAGTACTTC. Translation gives CASSLEGLYYEQYF.

This clone has more than one count but fewer than ten. V gene TRBV28 combines with J gene TRBJ1-2; 7 bases map to TRBD1. J was trimmed by 0 bases and V by 4 bases; bases with no gene match: 5. CDR3 size: 15 residues. Looked up from germline, CDR1 is MDHEN and CDR2 is SYDVKM. The CDR3 reads CASSSPGTANYGYTF. The DNA for the CDR3 is TGTGCCAGCAGTTCCCCCGGGACAGCTAACTATGGCTACACCTTC.